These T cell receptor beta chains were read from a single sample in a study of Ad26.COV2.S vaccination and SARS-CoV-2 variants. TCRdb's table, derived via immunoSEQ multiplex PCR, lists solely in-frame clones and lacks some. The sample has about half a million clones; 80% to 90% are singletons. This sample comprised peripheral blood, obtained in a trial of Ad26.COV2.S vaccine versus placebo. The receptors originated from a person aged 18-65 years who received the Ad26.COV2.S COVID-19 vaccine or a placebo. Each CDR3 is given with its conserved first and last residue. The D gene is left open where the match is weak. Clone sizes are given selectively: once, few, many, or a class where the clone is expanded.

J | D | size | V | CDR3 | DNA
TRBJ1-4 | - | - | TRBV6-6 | CASRYDGTTNEKLFF | TGTGCCAGCAGATACGACGGAACAACTAATGAAAAACTGTTTTTT
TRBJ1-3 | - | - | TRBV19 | CASSITRASTSGNTIYF | TGTGCCAGTAGTATTACGAGGGCCTCAACTTCTGGAAACACCATATATTTT
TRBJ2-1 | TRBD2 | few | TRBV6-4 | CASSRLAGGPLMGHEQFF | TGTGCCAGCAGTAGACTAGCGGGGGGGCCCCTGATGGGTCATGAGCAGTTCTTC
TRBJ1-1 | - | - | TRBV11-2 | CASTSGFEAFF | TGTGCCAGCACCTCCGGATTCGAAGCTTTCTTT
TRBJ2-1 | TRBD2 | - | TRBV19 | CASSGTNYNEQFF | TGTGCCAGTAGTGGGACTAACTACAATGAGCAGTTCTTC
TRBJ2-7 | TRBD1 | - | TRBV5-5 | CASSSNRGKIGEQYF | TGTGCCAGCAGCTCGAACAGGGGAAAGATTGGCGAGCAGTACTTC
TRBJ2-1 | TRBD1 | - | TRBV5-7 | CASSCSGTGPYNEQFF | TGTGCCAGCAGCTGCTCCGGGACAGGGCCTTACAATGAGCAGTTCTTC
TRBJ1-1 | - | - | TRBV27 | CASSLSGQGRTFF | TGTGCCAGCAGTTTATCGGGCCAGGGTAGGACTTTCTTT
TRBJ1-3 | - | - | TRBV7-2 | CASSFSGSGNTIYF | TGTGCCAGCAGCTTTTCAGGGTCTGGAAACACCATATATTTT
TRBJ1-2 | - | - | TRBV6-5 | CASSYYGGRYGYTF | TGTGCCAGCAGTTACTATGGGGGACGCTATGGCTACACCTTC
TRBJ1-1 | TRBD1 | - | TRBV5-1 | CASSLGQAVGALNTEAFF | TGCGCCAGCAGTCTAGGACAGGCCGTAGGGGCTTTAAACACTGAAGCTTTCTTT
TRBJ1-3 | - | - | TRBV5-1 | CASSLAISSSGNTIYF | TGCGCCAGCAGCTTGGCGATCTCCTCTTCTGGAAACACCATATATTTT
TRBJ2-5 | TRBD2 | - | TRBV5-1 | CASSSVTSPLETQYF | TGCGCCAGCAGCTCGGTGACTAGCCCTTTGGAGACCCAGTACTTC
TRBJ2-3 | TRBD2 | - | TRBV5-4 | CASETSGITDTQYF | TGTGCCAGCGAGACTAGCGGGATCACAGATACGCAGTATTTT
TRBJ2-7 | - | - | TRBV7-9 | CASSFSLRESEQYF | TGTGCCAGCAGCTTTTCCCTCAGGGAGAGCGAGCAGTACTTC
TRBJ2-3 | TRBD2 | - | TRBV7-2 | CASSLGGGAADTQYF | TGTGCCAGCAGCTTAGGCGGGGGGGCCGCAGATACGCAGTATTTT
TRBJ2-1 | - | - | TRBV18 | CASSRSLDEGVYNEQFF | TGTGCCAGCTCACGGTCGCTGGACGAGGGTGTTTACAATGAGCAGTTCTTC
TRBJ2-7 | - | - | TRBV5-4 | CASRMQGTDEQYF | TGTGCCAGCAGGATGCAGGGTACGGACGAGCAGTACTTC
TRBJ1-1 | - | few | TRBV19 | CASSMGSTEAFF | TGTGCCAGTAGTATGGGGAGCACTGAAGCTTTCTTT
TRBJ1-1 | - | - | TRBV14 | CASSQGLGFVSGTEAFF | TGTGCCAGCAGCCAAGGCTTGGGTTTTGTTTCTGGCACTGAAGCTTTCTTT
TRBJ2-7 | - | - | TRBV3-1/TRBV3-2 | CASSLQLGPYEQYF | TGTGCCAGCAGCCTTCAACTGGGGCCCTACGAGCAGTACTTC
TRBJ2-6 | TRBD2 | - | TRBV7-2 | CASSSSGGAGANVLTF | TGTGCCAGCAGCTCAAGCGGGGGTGCTGGGGCCAACGTCCTGACTTTC